What follows are 14 T cell receptor beta chains derived from one specimen sequenced in a study of blood T cell repertoires in COVID-19. Assay used: immunoSEQ multiplex PCR; TCRdb lists only in-frame clones, some missing. The sample has about 260,000 clones; around four fifths are singletons. Material: peripheral blood. The receptors derive from a woman aged 80 or over with acute or convalescent COVID-19.

The chain links TRBV7-2 to TRBJ2-2, with D possibly TRBD2 on 7 matching bases. CDR1 and CDR2 (germline): SGHTA, FQGNSA. The CDR3 contains 16 residues. V was cut by 6 bases and J by 4 bases, with 18 bases left in between. The CDR3 here is CASRPGGGAVTGELFF. The CDR3 nucleotides read TGTGCCAGCAGGCCTGGTGGGGGGGCAGTCACCGGGGAGCTGTTTTTT.

Details on this clone: The junction departs from germline at one end; a sequencing error may be responsible. This chain uses TRBV5-1 with TRBJ1-1; the match to TRBD1 covers 9 bases. The CDR3 is 13 amino acids. From germline, CDR1 is SGHRS and CDR2 YFSETQ. The CDR3 coding sequence is TGCGCCAGCAGGTTGGGACAGGGTTATGAAGCTTTCTTT. It specifies CASRLGQGYEAFF.

The J gene is TRBJ1-6, the V gene TRBV9; 7 bases fit TRBD1. Trimming at V came to 0 bases and at J to 5 bases, leaving 5 bases not matched to a gene. The CDR3 is 16 residues long. CDR1 and CDR2 (germline): SGDLS, YYNGEE. Written as DNA, the CDR3 is TGTGCCAGCAGCGTAGCAGGACAGGTCAATAATTCACCCCTCCACTTT. It translates to CASSVAGQVNNSPLHF.

The J gene is TRBJ2-7, the V gene TRBV19, with no clear D. Germline CDR1 reads LNHDA; CDR2 reads SQIVND (reference sequence). Trimming removed 4 bases at V and 0 bases at J, with 10 bases between. The CDR3 loop spans 14 amino acids. The CDR3 loop reads CASSSSADSYEQYF. CDR3 nucleotides: TGTGCCAGTAGTAGTTCGGCGGACTCCTACGAGCAGTACTTC.

This sequence joins TRBV29-1 and TRBJ2-2; 10 bases align to TRBD2. The germline gives CDR1 SQVTM, CDR2 ANQGSEA. Trimming cost V 6 bases and J 4 bases; bases outside gene matches: 5. There are 14 residues in the CDR3. This chain's CDR3 is CSVRTSGGTGELFF. DNA of the CDR3: TGCAGCGTCCGGACTAGCGGAGGCACCGGGGAGCTGTTTTTT.

V gene TRBV6-1 combines with J gene TRBJ2-7, with TRBD2 matching over 10 bases. The CDR3 has 16 residues. Germline CDR1 MNHNS, CDR2 SASEGT. Trimming removed 4 bases from V and 2 bases from J; junction bases left unmatched: 8. The CDR3 loop is CASSGRTSGHPYEQYF. The CDR3 DNA reads as TGTGCCAGCAGTGGGAGGACTAGCGGTCATCCCTACGAGCAGTACTTC.

This sequence joins TRBV14 and TRBJ1-2; no clear D. The ends were cut back, 6 bases at V and 3 bases at J, with 11 bases in the middle. The CDR3 runs to 13 residues. Germline CDR1 SGHDN, CDR2 FVKESK. CDR3 in amino acids: CASSRRRDYGYTF. Written as DNA, the CDR3 is TGTGCCAGCAGTAGGAGGAGGGACTATGGCTACACCTTC. The full variable domain, with the rest looked up from reference TRBV14 and TRBJ1-2, is EAGVTQFPSHSVIEKGQTVTLRCDPISGHDNLYWYRRVMGKEIKFLLHFVKESKQDESGMPNNRFLAERTGGTYSTLKVQPAELEDSGVYFCASSRRRDYGYTFGSGTRLTVV.

The V call is TRBV6-5, the J call TRBJ1-3, with D possibly being TRBD1 (6 bases). With 6 bases removed from V and 7 bases from J, the gap between germline ends came to 19 bases. Germline CDR1 MNHEY, CDR2 SVGAGI. CDR3 length equals 15 residues. The CDR3 DNA reads TGTGCCAGCAGCCTGTGGGCAGGGGAAGGTAACACCATATATTTT. It yields the protein CASSLWAGEGNTIYF.

The chain joins TRBV6-5 to TRBJ1-1; D might be TRBD1 (5 bases). The germline V gene has CDR1 MNHEY and CDR2 SVGAGI. V was clipped by 7 bases and J by 7 bases, with 19 bases between them. This CDR3 spans 14 amino acids. The CDR3 nucleotides are TGTGCCAGCACACTTACCGACAGTGTGGGTGAAGCTTTCTTT. This gives the protein CASTLTDSVGEAFF.

The chain uses TRBV6-2 or TRBV6-3 and TRBJ2-4; D unresolved. The germline V and J ends were trimmed by 2 bases and 16 bases, with 15 bases remaining between them. Germline V gene data show CDR1 as MNHEY and CDR2 as SVGEGT. The CDR3 covers 12 residues. The CDR3 nucleotides are TGTGCCAGCAGTTACCCCCTAGGCATAATATACTTC. Translated, it gives CASSYPLGIIYF.

The chain uses TRBV6-2 or TRBV6-3 and TRBJ1-4; D remains unclear. V lost 0 bases, J lost 8 bases, and 13 bases lay in between. Germline CDR1 reads MNHEY; CDR2 reads SVGEGT. This CDR3 spans 15 amino acids. CDR3 in amino acids: CASSYSGGGEEKLFF. The CDR3 DNA follows: TGTGCCAGCAGTTACTCCGGAGGTGGTGAAGAAAAACTGTTTTTT.

The rearrangement links TRBV7-8 to TRBJ1-5, with 7 bases that match TRBD1. The CDR3 loop spans 16 amino acids. Germline trimming cut 1 base from V and 0 bases from J; bases unmatched to any gene: 3. Per the germline V gene, CDR1 is SGHVS and CDR2 is FQNEAQ. In DNA form, the CDR3 reads TGTGCCAGCAGCTTAGAGGGGGCGTCTAGCAATCAGCCCCAGCATTTT. Its protein product is CASSLEGASSNQPQHF.

This CDR3 is CASSSRPGQAYEQYF. Here the CDR3 DNA reads TGTGCCAGCAGTTCTCGACCGGGACAGGCCTACGAGCAGTACTTC. The chain recombines TRBV27 with TRBJ2-7; 8 bases are a match to TRBD1. The CDR3 consists of 15 residues. Germline CDR1 is MNHEY and CDR2 is SMNVEV (reference sequence). Unmatched junction bases numbered 7, after V lost 4 bases and J lost 2 bases.

This chain uses TRBV5-6 with TRBJ1-5, with unresolved D. There are 15 residues in the CDR3. V was pared by 2 bases and J by 0 bases, with 9 bases between. The germline V gene encodes CDR1 SGHDT and CDR2 YYEEEE. The CDR3: CASSFREYSNQPQHF. The CDR3 DNA reads as TGTGCCAGCAGCTTTAGGGAGTATAGCAATCAGCCCCAGCATTTT.